Presented here are 27 T cell receptor beta chains from one specimen sequenced in a study of PD-1 blockade in classical Hodgkin lymphoma. Clones were sequenced by immunoSEQ multiplex PCR, and TCRdb holds only the in-frame ones, with some missing. Of approximately 6,400 clones listed, around 80% are singletons. Brentuximab vedotin exposure varied, and every patient relapsed after autologous stem cell transplantation. The material was peripheral blood mononuclear cells (PBMCs), obtained before the second cycle of nivolumab. The receptors shown here come from a human donor with classical Hodgkin lymphoma.

The rearrangement uses TRBV29-1 and TRBJ2-1, with 9 bases fitting TRBD1. CDR1 and CDR2 from the germline V gene are SQVTM and ANQGSEA. J lost 4 bases, V lost 8 bases, and 3 bases had no gene match. The CDR3 is made up of 12 amino acids. In nucleotides, the CDR3 is TGCAGCACGGGACAGGGATACAATGAGCAGTTCTTC. Protein sequence: CSTGQGYNEQFF.

V gene TRBV28 combines with J gene TRBJ2-3, with 8 bases identical to TRBD2. The germline gives CDR1 MDHEN, CDR2 SYDVKM. The CDR3 is 15 amino acids. The junction had 9 bases not matched to a gene; V was cut back by 6 bases and J by 4 bases. CDR3 region: CASRGGGRLSDTQYF. CDR3 bases: TGTGCCAGCAGGGGGGGCGGGAGGCTCTCAGATACGCAGTATTTT. The full variable domain, its missing parts supplied by reference TRBV28 and TRBJ2-3, is DVKVTQSSRYLVKRTGEKVFLECVQDMDHENMFWYRQDPGLGLRLIYFSYDVKMKEKGDIPEGYSVSREKKERFSLILESASTNQTSMYLCASRGGGRLSDTQYFGPGTRLTVL.

The chain links TRBV5-6 to TRBJ2-7; D gene uncertain. The CDR3 is 15 amino acids. The V gene's germline CDR1 is SGHDT and CDR2 YYEEEE. Trimming cost V 0 bases and J 7 bases, with 17 bases left between them. As DNA, the CDR3 is TGTGCCAGCAGCTTGGTTCAGGAGACGTTTCTGGAGCAGTACTTC. Translation: CASSLVQETFLEQYF.

In nucleotides, the CDR3 is TGTGCCAGCAGCCCCGCGGCAGACCATACGCAGTATTTT. It codes for CASSPAADHTQYF. The rearrangement links TRBV7-2 to TRBJ2-3; D unclear. Germline CDR1 is SGHTA and CDR2 is FQGNSA. The CDR3 has 13 amino acids. Trimming took 5 bases from V and 7 from J, leaving 13 bases between them.

The CDR3 DNA sequence: TGTGCCAGCAGCTTAGGAGCAGGGCTTGCCTACGAGCAGTACTTC. The encoded protein is CASSLGAGLAYEQYF. This chain connects TRBV7-9 to TRBJ2-7; tentative D call: TRBD1 (5 bases). The V gene's germline CDR1 is SEHNR and CDR2 FQNEAQ (reference sequence). Trimming removed 1 base at V and 2 bases at J, with 12 bases between. The CDR3 has 15 residues.

J is TRBJ2-1 and V is TRBV7-2; D remains ambiguous. The CDR3 totals 13 residues. In germline, CDR1 is SGHTA, CDR2 FQGNSA. Trimming cost V 1 base and J 7 bases, with 8 bases left between them. The CDR3 coding sequence is TGTGCCAGCAGCTTAGAAGCCGAGAATGAGCAGTTCTTC. It specifies CASSLEAENEQFF. Full variable domain (rest looked up from reference TRBV7-2 and TRBJ2-1): GAGVSQSPSNKVTEKGKDVELRCDPISGHTALYWYRQSLGQGLEFLIYFQGNSAPDKSGLPSDRFSAERTGGSVSTLTIQRTQQEDSAVYLCASSLEAENEQFFGPGTRLTVL.

In this sample, this clone turned up once. V and J are TRBV7-2 and TRBJ2-1, with 7 bases fitting TRBD2. V lost 4 bases to trimming and J lost 0 bases; unmatched junction nucleotides: 9. Germline V gene lookup returns CDR1 SGHTA and CDR2 FQGNSA. The CDR3 has 17 residues. The CDR3 nucleotides are TGTGCCAGCAGCTGGGCGGGACTACCCGGCTCCTACAATGAGCAGTTCTTC. It encodes CASSWAGLPGSYNEQFF.

The rearrangement links TRBV4-1 to TRBJ1-2; unclear D gene. From germline, CDR1 is MGHRA and CDR2 YSYEKL. V lost 0 bases and J lost 2, with 10 bases in between. The CDR3 contains 15 residues. The CDR3 is CASSQEGRGNYGYTF. For the CDR3, the DNA is TGCGCCAGCAGCCAAGAAGGGCGCGGAAACTATGGCTACACCTTC.

The DNA of the CDR3 is TGTGCCAGCAGCCGGTCAGGGGGTATTTCGGGGGCCAACGTCCTGACTTTC. This translates into CASSRSGGISGANVLTF. The V and J genes are TRBV9 and TRBJ2-6; 7 nucleotides align to TRBD1. This CDR3 has 17 residues. Germline V gives CDR1 SGDLS, CDR2 YYNGEE. With 4 bases clipped from V and 4 bases from J, the junction kept 11 bases outside the gene matches.

The chain carries TRBV6-6 and TRBJ2-3; D gene unclear. This CDR3 is built from 14 residues. V lost 0 bases and J lost 4, with 8 bases in between. The germline V gene encodes CDR1 MNHNY and CDR2 SVGAGI (reference sequence). CDR3 region: CASSYSQVADTQYF. CDR3 DNA: TGTGCCAGCAGTTACTCGCAGGTTGCAGATACGCAGTATTTT.

This chain links TRBV7-2 with TRBJ2-7; D remains ambiguous. V dropped 2 bases and J dropped 0 bases, with 5 bases sitting between them. The V gene's germline CDR1 is SGHTA and CDR2 FQGNSA. The CDR3 is 13 amino acids. The CDR3 nucleotides read TGTGCCAGCAGCTTAACCCGCTCCTACGAGCAGTACTTC. This gives the protein CASSLTRSYEQYF.

The chain employs TRBV7-9 and TRBJ2-7; 9 bases are shared with TRBD1. The V gene's germline CDR1 is SEHNR and CDR2 FQNEAQ (reference sequence). The V gene end was trimmed by 5 bases and the J gene end by 3 bases; junction bases not matched to a gene: 2. The CDR3 is 13 residues long. DNA of the CDR3: TGTGCCAGCAGCCCGGGACAGGGCTACGAGCAGTACTTC. This translates into CASSPGQGYEQYF.

The CDR3 reads CASRLTAGQETQYF. CDR3 coding DNA: TGTGCCAGCAGACTGACTGCGGGACAAGAGACCCAGTACTTC. V is TRBV2 and J is TRBJ2-5; maybe TRBD2 (6 bases). The CDR3 sequence is 14 residues long. V gave up 6 bases and J gave up 2 bases, with 13 bases separating them. Germline V CDR1 and CDR2: SNHLY, FYNNEI.

V is TRBV5-1 and J is TRBJ2-1; 8 nucleotides match TRBD2. CDR3 length: 16 residues. CDR1 is SGHRS, CDR2 YFSETQ, per germline. V lost 0 bases and J lost 7; bases outside the gene matches: 9. CDR3 residues: CASSLESSGNWNEQFF. CDR3 coding DNA: TGCGCCAGCAGCTTGGAGAGTAGCGGGAATTGGAATGAGCAGTTCTTC. The complete variable domain, with remaining parts taken from reference TRBV5-1 and TRBJ2-1, reads KAGVTQTPRYLIKTRGQQVTLSCSPISGHRSVSWYQQTPGQGLQFLFEYFSETQRNKGNFPGRFSGRQFSNSRSEMNVSTLELGDSALYLCASSLESSGNWNEQFFGPGTRLTVL.

The rearrangement uses TRBV5-8 and TRBJ1-3, with D perhaps TRBD1 (5 bases). The V and J ends lost 4 bases and 0 bases respectively, with 14 bases between them. Per the germline V gene, CDR1 is SGHTS and CDR2 is YDEGEE. CDR3 length equals 16 residues. CDR3 in DNA: TGTGCCAGCAGCATATGGGACGGCTACTCTGGAAACACCATATATTTT. It yields the protein CASSIWDGYSGNTIYF.

In its sample, this clone was seen once. The rearrangement joins TRBV21-1 to TRBJ2-7; the table assigns TRBD2, which was not confirmed against the DNA. TRBV21-1 is labeled a pseudogene. The CDR3 sequence is 15 residues long. The CDR3 sequence: CASSNGGIPTYEQYF. CDR3 nucleotides: TGTGCCAGCAGCAATGGGGGGATTCCAACGTACGAGCAGTACTTC.

The V and J genes are TRBV19 and TRBJ2-3; 7 bases are shared with TRBD2. The CDR3 runs 15 residues. The V gene end was trimmed by 3 bases and the J gene end by 4 bases; junction bases not matched to a gene: 7. Germline CDR1 LNHDA, CDR2 SQIVND (reference sequence). Here the CDR3 reads CASSMGGTGADTQYF. In nucleotides, the CDR3 is TGTGCCAGTAGTATGGGAGGGACGGGGGCAGATACGCAGTATTTT.

The J gene is TRBJ2-6, the V gene TRBV7-9; D not certain. CDR3 size: 16 residues. V lost 2 bases and J 0 bases, leaving 8 bases between the germline ends. Germline values: CDR1 SEHNR, CDR2 FQNEAQ (reference sequence). Written as DNA, the CDR3 is TGTGCCAGCAGCTTATGGTTACACTCTGGGGCCAACGTCCTGACTTTC. As protein: CASSLWLHSGANVLTF.

The V and J genes are TRBV2 and TRBJ2-1; no clear D gene. CDR3 length: 10 residues. Germline V gene sequence: CDR1 SNHLY, CDR2 FYNNEI. Trimming removed 7 bases at V and 10 bases at J, with 8 bases between. CDR3 DNA sequence: TGTGCCAGCACCGAGTTAGAGCAGTTCTTC. Translated, it gives CASTELEQFF. Based on the CDR3 plus reference TRBV2 and TRBJ2-1, the full variable domain is EPEVTQTPSHQVTQMGQEVILRCVPISNHLYFYWYRQILGQKVEFLVSFYNNEISEKSEIFDDQFSVERPDGSNFTLKIRSTKLEDSAMYFCASTELEQFFGPGTRLTVL.

V usage is TRBV5-6 and J usage is TRBJ2-3, with D tentatively TRBD1 (5 bases). The CDR3 is made up of 15 amino acids. Trimming pared 1 base from V and 3 bases from J, leaving 12 bases between. Germline V lookup: CDR1 SGHDT, CDR2 YYEEEE. CDR3 sequence reads: CASSLWQGFTDTQYF. The CDR3 nucleotides read TGTGCCAGCAGCTTGTGGCAGGGCTTTACAGATACGCAGTATTTT.

This clone appeared once. The CDR3 protein is CASSLAGTSGSARETQYF. Here the CDR3 DNA reads TGTGCCAGCAGTTTAGCAGGGACTAGCGGGAGCGCCAGAGAGACCCAGTACTTC. V gene TRBV28 combines with J gene TRBJ2-5; 14 bases are shared with TRBD2. The germline V gene has CDR1 MDHEN and CDR2 SYDVKM. J lost 4 bases, V lost 2 bases, and 9 bases had no gene match. CDR3 length: 18 amino acids.

The V call is TRBV28, the J call TRBJ2-1, with no clear D. CDR1 and CDR2 (germline): MDHEN, SYDVKM. CDR3 length: 13 amino acids. Trimming took 3 bases from V and 3 from J, leaving 6 bases between them. DNA for the CDR3: TGTGCCAGCAGTTTTGGGGACTACAATGAGCAGTTCTTC. Its translation: CASSFGDYNEQFF.

This sequence joins TRBV28 and TRBJ2-7, with a weak D call TRBD2 (6 bases). CDR3 length: 15 residues. V lost 7 bases and J 3 bases, leaving 19 bases between the germline ends. The V gene's germline CDR1 is MDHEN and CDR2 SYDVKM. The CDR3 DNA reads TGTGCCAGCAAACCTGGGGCTAGCGTTTTCTACGAGCAGTACTTC. Protein: CASKPGASVFYEQYF. The full variable domain, its missing parts supplied by reference TRBV28 and TRBJ2-7, is DVKVTQSSRYLVKRTGEKVFLECVQDMDHENMFWYRQDPGLGLRLIYFSYDVKMKEKGDIPEGYSVSREKKERFSLILESASTNQTSMYLCASKPGASVFYEQYFGPGTRLTVT.

The chain combines TRBV9 with TRBJ2-5; 14 bases fit TRBD2. The V segment lost 3 bases and the J segment 9 bases; nucleotides outside the gene matches: 4. The germline gives CDR1 SGDLS, CDR2 YYNGEE. This CDR3 contains 14 residues. Here the CDR3 DNA reads TGTGCCAGCAGCGAAGAGGGACTAGCGGGAGCCCAGTACTTC. Protein product: CASSEEGLAGAQYF. The full variable domain, rest sourced from reference TRBV9 and TRBJ2-5, is DSGVTQTPKHLITATGQRVTLRCSPRSGDLSVYWYQQSLDQGLQFLIQYYNGEERAKGNILERFSAQQFPDLHSELNLSSLELGDSALYFCASSEEGLAGAQYFGPGTRLLVL.

This clone was detected once. This chain links TRBV29-1 with TRBJ1-2, with D tentatively TRBD1 (5 bases). The CDR3 extends over 16 amino acids. CDR1 and CDR2 (germline): SQVTM, ANQGSEA. Trimming left V 5 bases short and J 0 bases short, with 19 bases between. The CDR3 region is CSVTGTGVPTNYGYTF. In DNA form, the CDR3 reads TGCAGCGTTACCGGGACTGGGGTTCCGACTAACTATGGCTACACCTTC.

V is TRBV10-3 and J is TRBJ2-1, with 9 bases lining up with TRBD1. V lost 0 bases to trimming and J lost 16 bases; unmatched junction nucleotides: 7. The CDR3 runs to 13 residues. CDR1 and CDR2 (germline): ENHRY, SYGVKD. The DNA for the CDR3 is TGTGCCATCAGTGAGTCCCGGGACAGGGTTGTATTCTTC. Protein: CAISESRDRVVFF.

Of note for this clone: Other nucleotide sequences in the sample specify the same CDR3. The chain employs TRBV7-7 and TRBJ1-4, with D uncertain. CDR1 and CDR2 from the germline V gene are SSHAT and FNYEAQ (reference sequence). This CDR3 spans 15 amino acids. In DNA, the CDR3 is TGTGCTAGTAGCTTAGAGGGCCGCCCGGGGGAAAAACTGTTTTTT. Amino acids: CASSLEGRPGEKLFF.